These T cell receptor beta chains were read from a single sample in a study of cytomegalovirus exposure and HLA in healthy donors. The protocol was immunoSEQ multiplex PCR, while the TCRdb copy is restricted to in-frame clones and leaves out a portion. The table shows roughly 200,000 clones, with about nine tenths occurring only once. Sequencing input: PBMCs. The receptors were gathered from a boy under 10 years old in good health and CMV-seronegative. The CDR3 runs from the conserved cysteine through the conserved F or W. A D gene is named only where the DNA matches it firmly. Only some rows state a clone size, as once, few, many or a class for expanded clones.

abundance: NA; d_gene: TRBD2; j_gene: TRBJ2-7; v_gene: TRBV7-2; CDR3nt: TGTGCCAGCAGTCCGAGCCTAGCGGGGATGGAGCAGTACTTC; CDR3aa: CASSPSLAGMEQYF
abundance: NA; d_gene: NA; j_gene: TRBJ1-1; v_gene: TRBV27; CDR3nt: TGTGCCAGCAGGATTCAGGGGTCGGGCACTGAAGCTTTCTTT; CDR3aa: CASRIQGSGTEAFF
abundance: NA; d_gene: NA; j_gene: TRBJ1-1; v_gene: TRBV15; CDR3nt: TGTGCCACCAGCATAGGGGCGAGAATTAACACTGAAGCTTTCTTT; CDR3aa: CATSIGARINTEAFF
abundance: NA; d_gene: NA; j_gene: TRBJ2-7; v_gene: TRBV19; CDR3nt: TGTGCCAGTAGGGACGAGACAGGAACCTACGAGCAGTACTTC; CDR3aa: CASRDETGTYEQYF
abundance: NA; d_gene: TRBD1; j_gene: TRBJ2-2; v_gene: TRBV29-1; CDR3nt: TGCAGCGTCCGGCCGGGGGACAGGGCGAACACCGGGGAGCTGTTTTTT; CDR3aa: CSVRPGDRANTGELFF
abundance: NA; d_gene: TRBD1; j_gene: TRBJ2-3; v_gene: TRBV6-1; CDR3nt: TGTGCCAGCAGTGAAAGGGACAGGGGGAAAACAGATACGCAGTATTTT; CDR3aa: CASSERDRGKTDTQYF
abundance: NA; d_gene: TRBD1; j_gene: TRBJ2-6; v_gene: TRBV6-4; CDR3nt: TGTGCCAGCAGTGACGAGGCTGGGGGACAGGGATCTGGGGCCAACGTCCTGACTTTC; CDR3aa: CASSDEAGGQGSGANVLTF
abundance: NA; d_gene: TRBD1; j_gene: TRBJ1-6; v_gene: TRBV5-1; CDR3nt: TGCGCCAGCAGCGAACCGGGACAGGGAGTTTCACCCCTCCACTTT; CDR3aa: CASSEPGQGVSPLHF
abundance: NA; d_gene: NA; j_gene: TRBJ2-1; v_gene: TRBV5-1; CDR3nt: TGCGCCAGCAGCTTCGGGGGCTCCTACAATGAGCAGTTCTTC; CDR3aa: CASSFGGSYNEQFF
abundance: NA; d_gene: TRBD2; j_gene: TRBJ2-3; v_gene: TRBV7-8; CDR3nt: TGTGCCAGCAGCGACCGACTAGCGGGAGGGCGGGAGAAAGATACGCAGTATTTT; CDR3aa: CASSDRLAGGREKDTQYF
abundance: NA; d_gene: TRBD1; j_gene: TRBJ1-5; v_gene: TRBV28; CDR3nt: TGTGCCAGTAAGGGGGCGGGTCAGCCCCAGCATTTT; CDR3aa: CASKGAGQPQHF
abundance: NA; d_gene: TRBD1; j_gene: TRBJ2-4; v_gene: TRBV5-1; CDR3nt: TGCGCCAGCAGCGACCGGGACAGGGGCGGCAATCAGTACTTC; CDR3aa: CASSDRDRGGNQYF
abundance: NA; d_gene: TRBD2; j_gene: TRBJ2-3; v_gene: TRBV28; CDR3nt: TGTGCCAGCGGGGTAGCGGGGTCAGATACGCAGTATTTT; CDR3aa: CASGVAGSDTQYF
abundance: few; d_gene: NA; j_gene: TRBJ2-2; v_gene: TRBV10-2; CDR3nt: TGCGCCAGCAGTGAGCAGGGGATCGGGGAGCTGTTTTTT; CDR3aa: CASSEQGIGELFF